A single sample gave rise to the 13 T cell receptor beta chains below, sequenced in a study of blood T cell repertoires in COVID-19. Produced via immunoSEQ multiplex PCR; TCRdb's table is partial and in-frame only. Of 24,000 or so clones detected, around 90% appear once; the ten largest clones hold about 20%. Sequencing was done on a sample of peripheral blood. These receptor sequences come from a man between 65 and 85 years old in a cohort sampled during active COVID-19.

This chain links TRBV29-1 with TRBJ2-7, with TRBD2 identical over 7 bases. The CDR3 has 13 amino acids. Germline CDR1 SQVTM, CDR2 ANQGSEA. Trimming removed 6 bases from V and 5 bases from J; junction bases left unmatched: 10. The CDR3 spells CSVAGTGQDEQYF. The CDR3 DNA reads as TGCAGCGTAGCGGGGACGGGTCAGGACGAGCAGTACTTC.

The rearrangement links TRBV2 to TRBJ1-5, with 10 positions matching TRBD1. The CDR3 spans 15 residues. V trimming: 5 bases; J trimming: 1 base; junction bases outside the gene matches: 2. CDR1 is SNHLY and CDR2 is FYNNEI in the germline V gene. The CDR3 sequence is CASSRQGASNQPQHF. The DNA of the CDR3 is TGTGCCAGCAGTAGACAGGGGGCAAGCAATCAGCCCCAGCATTTT.

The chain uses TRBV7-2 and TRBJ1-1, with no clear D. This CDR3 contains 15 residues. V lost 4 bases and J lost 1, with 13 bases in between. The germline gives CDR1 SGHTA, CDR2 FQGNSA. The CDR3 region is CASSSLGPWNTEAFF. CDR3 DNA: TGTGCCAGCAGCTCCCTTGGCCCGTGGAACACTGAAGCTTTCTTT. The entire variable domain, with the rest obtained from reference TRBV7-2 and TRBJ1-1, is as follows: GAGVSQSPSNKVTEKGKDVELRCDPISGHTALYWYRQSLGQGLEFLIYFQGNSAPDKSGLPSDRFSAERTGGSVSTLTIQRTQQEDSAVYLCASSSLGPWNTEAFFGQGTRLTVV.

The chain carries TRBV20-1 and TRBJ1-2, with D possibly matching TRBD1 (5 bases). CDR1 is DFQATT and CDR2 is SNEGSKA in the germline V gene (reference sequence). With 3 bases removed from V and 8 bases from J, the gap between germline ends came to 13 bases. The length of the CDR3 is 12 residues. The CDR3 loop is CSASSGVGGYTF. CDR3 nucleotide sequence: TGCAGTGCTAGTTCGGGGGTTGGCGGCTACACCTTC.

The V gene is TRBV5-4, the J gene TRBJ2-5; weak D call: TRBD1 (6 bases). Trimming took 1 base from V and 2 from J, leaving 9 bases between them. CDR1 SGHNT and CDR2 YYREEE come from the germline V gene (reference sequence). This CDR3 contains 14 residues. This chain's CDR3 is CASSLRGQQETQYF. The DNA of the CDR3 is TGTGCCAGCAGCTTGCGGGGACAACAAGAGACCCAGTACTTC.

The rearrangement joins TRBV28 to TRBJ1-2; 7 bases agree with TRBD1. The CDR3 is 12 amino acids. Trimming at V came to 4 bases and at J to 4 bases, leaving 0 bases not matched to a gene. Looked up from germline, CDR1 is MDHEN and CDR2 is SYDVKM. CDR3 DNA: TGTGCCAGCAGTTGGACAGGCTATGGCTACACCTTC. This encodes CASSWTGYGYTF.

CDR3: CASSLTPPRYFF. The CDR3 region has the DNA TGTGCCAGCAGTTTAACCCCACCTCGGTACTTCTTC. The chain carries TRBV12-3 or TRBV12-4 and TRBJ2-1, with no clear D. CDR3 length equals 12 residues. V was trimmed by 2 bases and J by 16 bases, leaving 15 bases between them.

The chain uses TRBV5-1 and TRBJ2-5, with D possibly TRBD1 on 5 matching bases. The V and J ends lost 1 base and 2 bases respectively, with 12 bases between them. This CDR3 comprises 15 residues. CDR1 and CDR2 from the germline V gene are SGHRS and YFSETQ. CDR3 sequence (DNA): TGCGCCAGCAGCTTGCTTCGGTCAGGGCAAGAGACCCAGTACTTC. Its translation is CASSLLRSGQETQYF.

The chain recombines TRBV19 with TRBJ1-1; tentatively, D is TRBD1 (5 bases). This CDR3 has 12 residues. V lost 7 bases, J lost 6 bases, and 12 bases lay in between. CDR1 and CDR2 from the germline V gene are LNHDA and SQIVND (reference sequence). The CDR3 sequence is CASKAGRAEAFF. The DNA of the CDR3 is TGTGCCAGTAAAGCAGGGAGGGCTGAAGCTTTCTTT.

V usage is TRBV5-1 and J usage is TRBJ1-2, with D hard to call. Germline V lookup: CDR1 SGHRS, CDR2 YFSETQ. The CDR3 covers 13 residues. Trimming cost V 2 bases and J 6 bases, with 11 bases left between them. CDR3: CASSFEAVDGYTF. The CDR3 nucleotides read TGCGCCAGCAGCTTTGAGGCAGTGGATGGCTACACCTTC.

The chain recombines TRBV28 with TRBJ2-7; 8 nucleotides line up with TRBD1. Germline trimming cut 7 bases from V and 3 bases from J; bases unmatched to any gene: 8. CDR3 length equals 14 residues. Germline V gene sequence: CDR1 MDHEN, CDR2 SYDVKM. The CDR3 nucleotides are TGTGCCAGCAAAAGCCGACAGGGGAACTACGAGCAGTACTTC. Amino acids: CASKSRQGNYEQYF.

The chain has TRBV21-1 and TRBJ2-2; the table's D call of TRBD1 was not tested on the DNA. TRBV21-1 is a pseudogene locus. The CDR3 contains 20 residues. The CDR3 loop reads CASSKVSQSKGTANTGELFF. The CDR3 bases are TGTGCCAGCAGCAAAGTGTCCCAATCTAAGGGGACAGCGAACACCGGGGAGCTGTTTTTT.

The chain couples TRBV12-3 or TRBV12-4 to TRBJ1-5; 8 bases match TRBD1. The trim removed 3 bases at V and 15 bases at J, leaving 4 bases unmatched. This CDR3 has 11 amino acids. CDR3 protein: CASSFGDRRHF. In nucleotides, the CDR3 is TGTGCCAGCAGTTTTGGGGACAGGAGGCATTTT.